Presented here are 4 T cell receptor beta chains from one specimen sequenced in a study of T cells in Graves' hyperthyroidism and ophthalmopathy. TCR beta CDR3 regions were amplified from RNA transcripts. TCR CDR3 regions were first amplified by RT-PCR with HTBI primers. TCRdb independently ran MiXCR on the multiplex PCR reads; one entry per CDR3 protein. This sample has more than 300,000 distinct CDR3 sequences, with around 14% found just once. The specimen sequenced was blood. Receptors originate from a woman aged 18 to 35 with Graves' hyperthyroidism.

This clonotype turned up a few times. CDR3 nucleotides: TGTGCCAGCAGACACCGTGGGGGAGAGACCCAGTACTTC. It is translated as CASRHRGGETQYF. J is TRBJ2-5 and V is TRBV27; D may match TRBD1 or TRBD2 (5 bases each). The ends were cut back, 6 bases at V and 4 bases at J, with 12 bases in the middle. Germline values: CDR1 MNHEY, CDR2 SMNVEV (reference sequence). The CDR3 sequence is 13 residues long.

Concerning this clonotype itself: This may be a read error: a much more frequent sequence differs by one nucleotide. V usage is TRBV14 and J usage is TRBJ1-1, with no clear D. CDR3 size: 13 residues. The germline gives CDR1 SGHDN, CDR2 FVKESK. Trimming cost V 1 base and J 11 bases, with 14 bases left between them. The CDR3 DNA sequence: TGTGCCAGCAGCCAAGGTTTGGATCGCTCTGCTTTCTTT. Translation: CASSQGLDRSAFF. Combining the CDR3 with reference TRBV14 and TRBJ1-1 gives the whole variable domain EAGVTQFPSHSVIEKGQTVTLRCDPISGHDNLYWYRRVMGKEIKFLLHFVKESKQDESGMPNNRFLAERTGGTYSTLKVQPAELEDSGVYFCASSQGLDRSAFFGQGTRLTVV.

This clonotype was counted at least ten times. The chain links TRBV19 to TRBJ2-1; possible D gene TRBD2, 6 bases. V was pared by 10 bases and J by 1 base, with 17 bases between. The CDR3 has 15 residues. The germline CDR1 and CDR2 sequences are LNHDA and SQIVND (reference sequence). The CDR3 region has the DNA TGTGCCACCAGATGGGGTAGCGGATCCTACAATGAGCAGTTCTTC. Translated, it gives CATRWGSGSYNEQFF.

This clonotype was seen at least ten times. The rearrangement links TRBV20-1 to TRBJ2-5; 8 bases fit TRBD2. CDR3 length: 18 residues. The V segment lost 0 bases and the J segment 4 bases; nucleotides outside the gene matches: 16. Per germline, CDR1 DFQATT and CDR2 SNEGSKA (reference sequence). CDR3 loop: CSARDPGRATFRSETQYF. CDR3 bases: TGCAGTGCTAGAGATCCCGGGAGGGCCACGTTTCGATCAGAGACCCAGTACTTC.